This TCR beta chain was recorded in a study of tumor-infiltrating lymphocytes in primary liver carcinoma. The blood RNA (from unsorted whole blood) was obtained, and germline DNA was also extracted. This CDR3 is 15 amino acids long. Trimming took 0 bases from V and 7 from J; bases not matched to a gene: 9. CDR1 and CDR2 from the germline V gene are SGHNT and YENEEA. Priming with a constant-region primer yielded TCR beta cDNA from around 0.45 ug total RNA. Researchers made the TCR beta libraries by running three nested multiplex PCR rounds with slightly modified ARM-PCR. A C-beta reverse primer and TRBV1-TRBV30 forward primers served in each of the first two PCR rounds, at ten to eleven cycles apiece. TCRdb used MiXCR to reprocess the multiplex PCR reads, holding one entry per CDR3 protein. This table has 250,000 to 400,000 distinct CDR3 sequences, about 60% appearing once. Study-wide points: Whereas tumor region pairs overlapped more, tumor-adjacent and tumor-blood pairs overlapped less. Against blood, tumors held a significantly higher top-250-clone fraction (p = 0.039).

Concerning this clonotype: Its antigen remains unknown.

This rearrangement joins TRBV11-3 to TRBJ2-7; 7 bases map to TRBD1. The sequenced sample consisted of peripheral blood. This TCR was sampled from a man in his forties with primary liver carcinoma and hepatitis B virus infection. The CDR3 bases are TGTGCCAGCAGCTTAGATGATGATAGGGGGCGAGAGCAGTACTTC. Protein: CASSLDDDRGREQYF.